The rows below give T cell receptor beta chains drawn from one sample of a study of T cell responses to AZD1222 COVID-19 vaccine. The data were produced by immunoSEQ multiplex PCR, yet TCRdb's version contains in-frame clones alone and is incomplete. The profile shows 82,000 or so clones, roughly nine tenths of them singletons. The material was peripheral blood, obtained on day 0 of AZD1222 vaccination. The receptors originated from an adult in good health. CDR3s include the opening cysteine and the closing phenylalanine or tryptophan. A D gene is named only where the DNA matches it firmly.

>TRBV6-2/TRBV6-3|.
CASSYSTRDADNEQFF
>TRBV9|.
CASSARPRGGGEDTQYF
>TRBV10-1|.
CASSEDSSGNTIYF
>TRBV9|.
CASSNSAFSGNTIYF
>TRBV2|.
CASSSDSNYGYTF
>TRBV30|.
CAWLQGGSGNTIYF
>TRBV4-3|.
CASSQDLGGVGSGNTIYF
>TRBV19|.
CASSIPPTDGLSGNTIYF
>TRBV3-1/TRBV3-2|.
CASRFSGNTIYF
>TRBV9|.
CASSASGMNTEAFF
>TRBV5-6|TRBD1
CASSRGGTVPLTLHF
>TRBV3-1/TRBV3-2|.
CASSLLLGQTKLFF
>TRBV10-1|.
CASSGGAVGNTEAFF
>TRBV27|.
CASSIQGLNTEAFF
>TRBV10-3|TRBD1
CAAGPGTGSNEQFF
>TRBV30|.
CAWSVGDTQYF
>TRBV20-1|.
CSASDGEEVWSSYEQYF
>TRBV19|.
CASSIEAGNTGELFF
>TRBV7-2|TRBD1
CASSLTRTGRDTIYF
>TRBV10-1|TRBD2
CASSPTSGGRMVTQYF